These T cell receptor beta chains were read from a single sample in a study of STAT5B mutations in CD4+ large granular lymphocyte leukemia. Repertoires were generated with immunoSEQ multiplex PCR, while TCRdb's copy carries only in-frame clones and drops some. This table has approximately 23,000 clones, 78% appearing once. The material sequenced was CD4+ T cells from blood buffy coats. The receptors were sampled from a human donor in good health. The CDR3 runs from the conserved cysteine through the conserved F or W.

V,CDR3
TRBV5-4,CASSLAGTNTGELFF
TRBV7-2,CASSLSFSGGYEQYF
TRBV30,CACIAGAPYEQYF
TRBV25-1,CASRARDGRSGNTIYF
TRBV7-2,CASSLALQGQPQHF
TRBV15,CATGAGISYNEQFF
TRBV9,CASSVGPGRNTIYF
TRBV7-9,CASSSRAWGYVAFF
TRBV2,CASSGPGGNQPQHF
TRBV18,CASSPPSKGLIIGYTF
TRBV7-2,CASSLVGGTYNEQFF
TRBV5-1,CASSQQGSPSYGYTF
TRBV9,CASSPDGRLANEKLFF
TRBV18,CASSPHHDQPQHF
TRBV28,CASSFIPGNTEAFF
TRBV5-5,CASSLVEGAGYEQYF
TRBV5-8,CASSLAGANVLTF
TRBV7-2,CASSRAGTGNNEQFF
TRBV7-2,CASSLVAGSTGELFF
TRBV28,CASLTPTGYTEAFF
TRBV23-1,CASSPSSHSYEQYF
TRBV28,CASSPRGQGLGNEQFF
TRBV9,CASCRAGGPGETQYF
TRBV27,CASRQQRDTQYF
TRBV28,CASLSQGKEYF
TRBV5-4,CASSLAGSSYEQYF
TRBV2,CASIAGSSYEQYF
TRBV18,CASSSLTGYDYGYTF
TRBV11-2,CASSSPLGTSLGEQYF
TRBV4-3,CASSQEGPRGTDTQYF
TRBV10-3,CAISEFRYNEQFF
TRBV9,CASSPVGTTQETQYF
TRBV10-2,CATSGGFHTGELFF
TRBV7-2,CASSFQASYEQYF
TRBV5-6,CASTVFDITDTQYF
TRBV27,CASSSYTGELFF
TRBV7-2,CASSFPGWGYTF
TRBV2,CASRDSRGVLRNYGYTF
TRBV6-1,CASQGTLNQPQHF
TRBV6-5,CASSYQNTDTQYF
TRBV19,CASSIPGGNTGELFF
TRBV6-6,CASGWGELFF
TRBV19,CASSSGYTGELFF
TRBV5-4,CASSAGRDRVISTQYF
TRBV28,CASSPAVETSGYTF
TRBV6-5,CASSNARWGTEAFF
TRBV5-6,CASSPYRGYGYTF
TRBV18,CASSGLDQETQYF
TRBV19,CASSIGYGQQETQYF
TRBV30,CAWSVLVGNTEAFF